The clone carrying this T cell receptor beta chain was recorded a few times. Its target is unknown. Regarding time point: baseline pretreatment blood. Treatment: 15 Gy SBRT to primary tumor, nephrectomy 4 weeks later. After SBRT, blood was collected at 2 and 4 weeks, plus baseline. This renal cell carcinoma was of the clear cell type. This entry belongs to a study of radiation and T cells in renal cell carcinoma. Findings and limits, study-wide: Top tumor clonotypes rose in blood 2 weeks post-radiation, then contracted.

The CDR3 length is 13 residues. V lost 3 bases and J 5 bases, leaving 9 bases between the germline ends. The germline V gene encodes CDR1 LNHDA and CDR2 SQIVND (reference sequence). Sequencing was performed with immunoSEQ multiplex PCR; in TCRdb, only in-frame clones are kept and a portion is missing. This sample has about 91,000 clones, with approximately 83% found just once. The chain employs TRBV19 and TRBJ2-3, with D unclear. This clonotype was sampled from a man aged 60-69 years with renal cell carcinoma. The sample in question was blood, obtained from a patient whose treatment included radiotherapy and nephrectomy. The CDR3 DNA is TGTGCCAGTAGTATGGCAGTGCAAGATACGCAGTATTTT. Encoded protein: CASSMAVQDTQYF.